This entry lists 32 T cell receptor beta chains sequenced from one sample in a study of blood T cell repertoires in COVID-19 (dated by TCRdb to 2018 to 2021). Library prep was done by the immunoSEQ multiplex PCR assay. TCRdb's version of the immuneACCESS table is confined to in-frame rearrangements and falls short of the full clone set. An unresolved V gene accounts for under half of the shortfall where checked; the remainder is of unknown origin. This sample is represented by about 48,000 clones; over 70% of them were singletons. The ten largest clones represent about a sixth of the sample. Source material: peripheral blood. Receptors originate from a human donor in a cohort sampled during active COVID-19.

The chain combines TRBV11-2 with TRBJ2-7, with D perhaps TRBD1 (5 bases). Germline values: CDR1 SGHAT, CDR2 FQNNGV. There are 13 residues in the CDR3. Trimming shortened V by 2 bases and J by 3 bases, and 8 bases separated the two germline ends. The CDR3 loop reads CASSLRQYYEQYF. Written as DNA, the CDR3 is TGTGCCAGCAGCTTACGACAGTACTACGAGCAGTACTTC.

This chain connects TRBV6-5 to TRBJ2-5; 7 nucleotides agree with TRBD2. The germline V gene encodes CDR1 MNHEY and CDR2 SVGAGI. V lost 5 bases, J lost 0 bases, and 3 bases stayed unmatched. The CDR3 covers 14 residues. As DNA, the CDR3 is TGTGCCAGCAGTCCACTAGCGTACCAAGAGACCCAGTACTTC. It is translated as CASSPLAYQETQYF.

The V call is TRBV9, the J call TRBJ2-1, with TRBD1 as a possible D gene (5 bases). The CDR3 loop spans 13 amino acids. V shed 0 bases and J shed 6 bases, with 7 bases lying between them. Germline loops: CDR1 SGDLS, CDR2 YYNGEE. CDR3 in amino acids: CASSVVDSNEQFF. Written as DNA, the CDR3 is TGTGCCAGCAGCGTAGTAGACAGCAATGAGCAGTTCTTC.

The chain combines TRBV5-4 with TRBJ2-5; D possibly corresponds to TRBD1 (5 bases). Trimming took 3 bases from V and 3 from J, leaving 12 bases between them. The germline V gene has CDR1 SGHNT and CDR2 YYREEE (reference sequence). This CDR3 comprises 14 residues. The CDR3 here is CASSSPRAEETQYF. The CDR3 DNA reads TGTGCCAGCAGCTCGCCCAGGGCGGAAGAGACCCAGTACTTC.

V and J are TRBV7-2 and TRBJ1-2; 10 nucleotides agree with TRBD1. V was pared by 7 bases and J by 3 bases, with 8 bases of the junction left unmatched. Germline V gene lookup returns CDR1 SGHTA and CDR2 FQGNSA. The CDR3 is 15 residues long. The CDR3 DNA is TGTGCCAGCACCCTGGACGGGACAGGGGACTATGGCTACACCTTC. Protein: CASTLDGTGDYGYTF. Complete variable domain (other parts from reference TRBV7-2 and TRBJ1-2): GAGVSQSPSNKVTEKGKDVELRCDPISGHTALYWYRQSLGQGLEFLIYFQGNSAPDKSGLPSDRFSAERTGGSVSTLTIQRTQQEDSAVYLCASTLDGTGDYGYTFGSGTRLTVV.

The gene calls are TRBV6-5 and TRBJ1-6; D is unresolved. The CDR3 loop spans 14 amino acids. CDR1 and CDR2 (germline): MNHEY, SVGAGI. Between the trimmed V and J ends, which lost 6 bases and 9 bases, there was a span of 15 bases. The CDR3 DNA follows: TGTGCCAGCAGAGCCGCGGTATCGGGTTCACCCCTCCACTTT. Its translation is CASRAAVSGSPLHF.

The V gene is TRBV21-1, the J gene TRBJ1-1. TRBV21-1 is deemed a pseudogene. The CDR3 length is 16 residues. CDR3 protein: CASSPTPFRGDTEAFF. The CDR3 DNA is TGTGCCAGCAGCCCGACACCCTTTCGGGGTGACACTGAAGCTTTCTTT.

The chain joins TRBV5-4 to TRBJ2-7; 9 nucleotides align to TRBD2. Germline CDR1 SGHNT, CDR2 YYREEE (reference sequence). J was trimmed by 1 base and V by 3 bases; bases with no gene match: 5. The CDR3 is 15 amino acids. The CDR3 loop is CASSSTSGSSYEQYF. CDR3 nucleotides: TGTGCCAGCAGCTCGACTAGCGGAAGTTCCTACGAGCAGTACTTC.

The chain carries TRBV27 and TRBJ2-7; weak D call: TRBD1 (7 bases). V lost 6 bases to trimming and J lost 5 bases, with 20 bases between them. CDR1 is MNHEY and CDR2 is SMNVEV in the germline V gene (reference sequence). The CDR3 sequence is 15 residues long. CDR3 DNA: TGTGCCAGCAGCATAAGACAGGGAGGTTCCCACGAGCAGTACTTC. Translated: CASSIRQGGSHEQYF.

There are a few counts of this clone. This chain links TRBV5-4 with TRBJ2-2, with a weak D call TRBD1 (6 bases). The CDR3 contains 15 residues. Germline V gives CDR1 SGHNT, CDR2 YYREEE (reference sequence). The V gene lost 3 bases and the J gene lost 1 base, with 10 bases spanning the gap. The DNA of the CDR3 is TGTGCCAGCAGCTCCCTACAGGGGAACACCGGGGAGCTGTTTTTT. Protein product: CASSSLQGNTGELFF.

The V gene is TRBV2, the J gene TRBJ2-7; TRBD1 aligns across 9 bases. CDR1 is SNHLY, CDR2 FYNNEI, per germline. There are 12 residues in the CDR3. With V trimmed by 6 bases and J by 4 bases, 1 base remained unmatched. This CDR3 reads CASRGQGYEQYF. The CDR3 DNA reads TGTGCCAGCAGAGGACAGGGGTACGAGCAGTACTTC.

In DNA, the CDR3 is TGCGCCAGCAGCCAAGAAGGTAGCCGCTCGGGGGGGGAGCAGTACTTC. Its translation is CASSQEGSRSGGEQYF. The chain has TRBV4-1 and TRBJ2-7; 8 bases map to TRBD2. CDR1 is MGHRA and CDR2 is YSYEKL in the germline V gene. This CDR3 region has 16 residues. Trimming removed 0 bases from V and 7 bases from J; junction bases left unmatched: 11.

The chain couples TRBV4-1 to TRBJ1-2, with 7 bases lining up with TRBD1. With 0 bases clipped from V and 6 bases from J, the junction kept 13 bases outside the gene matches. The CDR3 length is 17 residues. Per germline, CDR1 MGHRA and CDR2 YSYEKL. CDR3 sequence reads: CASSQDRGLTGSDGYTF. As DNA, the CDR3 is TGCGCCAGCAGCCAAGATAGGGGGCTGACAGGTAGTGATGGCTACACCTTC.

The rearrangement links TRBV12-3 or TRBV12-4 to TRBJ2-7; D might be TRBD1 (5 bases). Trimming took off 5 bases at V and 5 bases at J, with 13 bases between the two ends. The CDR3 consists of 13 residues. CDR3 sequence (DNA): TGTGCCAGCAGTCCCAGACAGATCCACGAGCAGTACTTC. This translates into CASSPRQIHEQYF.

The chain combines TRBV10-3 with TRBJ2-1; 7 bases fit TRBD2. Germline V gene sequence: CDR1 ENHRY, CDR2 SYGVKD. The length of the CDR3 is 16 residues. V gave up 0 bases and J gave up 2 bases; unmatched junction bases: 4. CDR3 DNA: TGTGCCATCAGTGAGTCGATGGCGGGAGCCTACAATGAGCAGTTCTTC. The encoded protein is CAISESMAGAYNEQFF.

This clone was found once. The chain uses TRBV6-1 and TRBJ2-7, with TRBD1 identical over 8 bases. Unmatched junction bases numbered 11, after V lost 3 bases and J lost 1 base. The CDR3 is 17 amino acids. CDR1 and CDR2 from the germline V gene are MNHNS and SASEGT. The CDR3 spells CASSDQFRTGRSYEQYF. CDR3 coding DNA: TGTGCCAGCAGTGACCAGTTTAGGACAGGGAGGTCCTACGAGCAGTACTTC.

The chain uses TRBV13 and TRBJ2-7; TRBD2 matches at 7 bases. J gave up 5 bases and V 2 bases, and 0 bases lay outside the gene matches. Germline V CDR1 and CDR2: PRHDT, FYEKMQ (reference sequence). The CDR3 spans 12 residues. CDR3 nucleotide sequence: TGTGCCAGCAGCTTAACTAGCGACGAGCAGTACTTC. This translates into CASSLTSDEQYF.

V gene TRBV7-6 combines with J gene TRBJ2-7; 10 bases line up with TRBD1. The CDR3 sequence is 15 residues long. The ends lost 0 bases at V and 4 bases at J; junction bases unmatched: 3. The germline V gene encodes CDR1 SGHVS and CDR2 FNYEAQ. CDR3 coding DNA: TGTGCCAGCAGCTTAGCAACGGGACAGGGGTACGAGCAGTACTTC. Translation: CASSLATGQGYEQYF. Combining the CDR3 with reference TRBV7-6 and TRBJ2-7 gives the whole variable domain GAGVSQSPRYKVTKRGQDVALRCDPISGHVSLYWYRQALGQGPEFLTYFNYEAQQDKSGLPNDRFSAERPEGSISTLTIQRTEQRDSAMYRCASSLATGQGYEQYFGPGTRLTVT.

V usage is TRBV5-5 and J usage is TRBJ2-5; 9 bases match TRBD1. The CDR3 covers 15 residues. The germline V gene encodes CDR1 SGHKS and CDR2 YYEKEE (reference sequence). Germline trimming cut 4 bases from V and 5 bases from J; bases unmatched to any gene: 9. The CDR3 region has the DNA TGTGCCAGCAGCCTGGGACAGGGCTTTTCGGAGACCCAGTACTTC. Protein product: CASSLGQGFSETQYF.

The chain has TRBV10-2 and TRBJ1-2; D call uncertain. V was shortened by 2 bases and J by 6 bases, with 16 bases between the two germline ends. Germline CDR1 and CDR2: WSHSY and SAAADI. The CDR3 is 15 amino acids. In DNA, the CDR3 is TGCGCCAGCAGTGAGGCGGTATACAAACCCAATGGCTACACCTTC. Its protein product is CASSEAVYKPNGYTF.

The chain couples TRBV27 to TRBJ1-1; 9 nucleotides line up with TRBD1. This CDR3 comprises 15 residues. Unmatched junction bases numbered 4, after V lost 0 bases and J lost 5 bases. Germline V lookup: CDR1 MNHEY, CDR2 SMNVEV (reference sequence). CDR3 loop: CASSLSTGGGTEAFF. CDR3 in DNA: TGTGCCAGCAGTTTATCCACAGGGGGCGGAACTGAAGCTTTCTTT.

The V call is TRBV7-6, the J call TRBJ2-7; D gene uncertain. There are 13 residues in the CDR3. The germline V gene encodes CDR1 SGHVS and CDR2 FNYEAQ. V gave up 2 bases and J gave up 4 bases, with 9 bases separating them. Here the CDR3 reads CASSLNREYEQYF. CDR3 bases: TGTGCCAGCAGCTTAAATAGAGAATACGAGCAGTACTTC.

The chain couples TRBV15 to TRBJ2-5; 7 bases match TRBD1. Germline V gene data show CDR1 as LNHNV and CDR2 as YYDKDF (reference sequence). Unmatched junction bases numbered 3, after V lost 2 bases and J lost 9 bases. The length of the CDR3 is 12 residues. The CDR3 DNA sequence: TGTGCCACCAGCAGATACACAGGGGCCCAGTACTTC. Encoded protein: CATSRYTGAQYF.

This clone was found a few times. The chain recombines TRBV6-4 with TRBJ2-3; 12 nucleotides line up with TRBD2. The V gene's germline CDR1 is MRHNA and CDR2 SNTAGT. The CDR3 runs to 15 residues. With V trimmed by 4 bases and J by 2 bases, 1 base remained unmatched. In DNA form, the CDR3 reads TGTGCCAGCAGTGCTAGCGGGGGGGCCACAGATACGCAGTATTTT. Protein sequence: CASSASGGATDTQYF.

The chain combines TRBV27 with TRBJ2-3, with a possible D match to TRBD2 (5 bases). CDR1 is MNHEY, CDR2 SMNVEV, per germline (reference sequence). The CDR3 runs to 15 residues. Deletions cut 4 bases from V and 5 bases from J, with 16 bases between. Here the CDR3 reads CASSSRLPAGDTQYF. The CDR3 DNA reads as TGTGCCAGCAGTTCACGACTACCCGCCGGAGATACGCAGTATTTT.

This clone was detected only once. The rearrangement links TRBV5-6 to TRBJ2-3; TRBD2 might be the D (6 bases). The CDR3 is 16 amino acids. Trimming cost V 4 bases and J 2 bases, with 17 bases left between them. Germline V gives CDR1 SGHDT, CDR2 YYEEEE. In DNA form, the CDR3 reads TGTGCCAGCAGCACCCCACTAGCAACCCACACAGATACGCAGTATTTT. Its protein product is CASSTPLATHTDTQYF.

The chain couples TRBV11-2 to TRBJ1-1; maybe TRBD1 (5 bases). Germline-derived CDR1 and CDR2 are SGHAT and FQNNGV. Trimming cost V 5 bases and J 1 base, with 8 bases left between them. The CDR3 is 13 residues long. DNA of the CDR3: TGTGCCAGCAGCATAACAGGGAACACTGAAGCTTTCTTT. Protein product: CASSITGNTEAFF.

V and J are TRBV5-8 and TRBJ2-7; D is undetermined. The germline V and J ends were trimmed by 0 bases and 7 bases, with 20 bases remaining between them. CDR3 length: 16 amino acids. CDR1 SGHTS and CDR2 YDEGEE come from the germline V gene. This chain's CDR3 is CASSLAIFSPRREQYF. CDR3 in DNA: TGTGCCAGCAGCTTGGCCATTTTTTCTCCCCGGAGAGAGCAGTACTTC. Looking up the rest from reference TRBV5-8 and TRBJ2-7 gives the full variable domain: EAGVTQSPTHLIKTRGQQATLRCSPISGHTSVYWYQQALGLGLQFLLWYDEGEERNRGNFPPRFSGRQFPNYSSELNVNALELEDSALYLCASSLAIFSPRREQYFGPGTRLTVT.

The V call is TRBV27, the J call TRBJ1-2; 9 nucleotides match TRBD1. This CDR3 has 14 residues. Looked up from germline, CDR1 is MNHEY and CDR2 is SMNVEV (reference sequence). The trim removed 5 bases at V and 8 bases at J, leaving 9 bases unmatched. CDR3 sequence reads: CASSPGQGIYGYTF. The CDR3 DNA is TGTGCCAGCAGTCCGGGACAGGGTATCTACGGCTACACCTTC.

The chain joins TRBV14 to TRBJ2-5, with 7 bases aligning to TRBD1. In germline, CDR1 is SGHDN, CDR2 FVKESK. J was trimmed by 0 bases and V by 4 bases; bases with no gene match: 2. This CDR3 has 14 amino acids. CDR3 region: CASSPDRYQETQYF. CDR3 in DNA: TGTGCCAGCAGCCCGGACAGGTACCAAGAGACCCAGTACTTC.

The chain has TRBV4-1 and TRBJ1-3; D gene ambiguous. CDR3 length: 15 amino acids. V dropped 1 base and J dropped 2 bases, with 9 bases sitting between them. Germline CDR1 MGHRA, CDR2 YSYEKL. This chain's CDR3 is CASSQVAGTGNTIYF. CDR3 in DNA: TGCGCCAGCAGCCAAGTGGCCGGGACTGGAAACACCATATATTTT.

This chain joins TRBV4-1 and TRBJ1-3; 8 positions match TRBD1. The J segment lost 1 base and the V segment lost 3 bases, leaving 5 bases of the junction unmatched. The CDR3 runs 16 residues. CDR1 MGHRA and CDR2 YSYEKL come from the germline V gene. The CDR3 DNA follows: TGCGCCAGCAGCCAGTCCAGGGGGCCTTCTGGAAACACCATATATTTT. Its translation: CASSQSRGPSGNTIYF.